The 17 T cell receptor beta chains listed next were all sequenced from one sample in a study of blood T cells in healthy people across ages. A J-beta primer mix and a sample-barcoded 5' primer were used in a second PCR of roughly 7 to 12 cycles. TCRdb re-called the 5' RACE reads through MiXCR, storing one row per CDR3 protein. Of 730,000 or so distinct CDR3 sequences listed, more than 40% were seen once; the top ten hold more than 20%. Source material: blood. These receptors were collected from a woman in her sixties in good health.

The chain has TRBV5-1 and TRBJ2-3; 8 nucleotides agree with TRBD1. The CDR3 totals 16 residues. CDR1 is SGHRS, CDR2 YFSETQ, per germline. V shed 2 bases and J 1 base; nucleotides not matched to a gene: 6. DNA for the CDR3: TGCGCCAGCAGCTTAACCCCGGGACAGGGCACAGATACGCAGTATTTT. Amino acid sequence: CASSLTPGQGTDTQYF. The complete variable domain, with remaining parts taken from reference TRBV5-1 and TRBJ2-3, reads KAGVTQTPRYLIKTRGQQVTLSCSPISGHRSVSWYQQTPGQGLQFLFEYFSETQRNKGNFPGRFSGRQFSNSRSEMNVSTLELGDSALYLCASSLTPGQGTDTQYFGPGTRLTVL.

The chain uses TRBV27 and TRBJ2-7; the match to TRBD2 covers 10 bases. The CDR3 covers 14 residues. Germline CDR1 is MNHEY and CDR2 is SMNVEV (reference sequence). Trimming took 7 bases from V and 0 from J; bases not matched to a gene: 3. The CDR3 loop is CASNLAGASYEQYF. The CDR3 coding sequence is TGTGCCAGCAATCTAGCGGGGGCCTCCTACGAGCAGTACTTC.

CDR3 loop: CASSPRWSPQETRYF. The CDR3 DNA sequence: TGTGCCAGCAGCCCCCGGTGGAGCCCCCAAGAGACCCGGTACTTC. The chain couples TRBV7-2 to TRBJ2-7; D is undetermined. The germline gives CDR1 SGHTA, CDR2 FQGNSA. V dropped 5 bases and J dropped 12 bases, with 26 bases sitting between them. CDR3 length: 15 residues.

The rearrangement links TRBV21-1 to TRBJ2-7; the DNA was not compared with TRBD2, the D call given in the table. TRBV21-1 is a known pseudogene. The CDR3 runs 19 residues. DNA of the CDR3: TGTGCCAGCAGCACTAGGACTAGCGGGACGTTGTTGAGCTCCTACGAGCAGTACTTC. Translated, it gives CASSTRTSGTLLSSYEQYF.

This clonotype was counted a few times. J is TRBJ2-4 and V is TRBV7-2, with TRBD1 identical over 7 bases. The DNA end is more similar to TRBJ2-7, so the J call may be wrong. The germline CDR1 and CDR2 sequences are SGHTA and FQGNSA. The CDR3 extends over 15 amino acids. The DNA of the CDR3 is TGTACCAGCAGCTTAAACGCCAGGACAGGAGACGAGCAGTACTTC. Translation: CTSSLNARTGDEQYF.

This clonotype was observed many times. The rearrangement links TRBV18 to TRBJ2-1; D may correspond to TRBD1 or TRBD2 (6 bases each). The CDR3 loop spans 13 amino acids. The V end was cut by 4 bases, the J end by 10 bases, with 14 bases between. Germline assignment: CDR1 KGHSH and CDR2 LQKENI. The CDR3 DNA is TGTGCCAGCTCACAGAGGGGGGATTGGGAGCAGTTCTTC. Its translation is CASSQRGDWEQFF.

This clonotype was seen at least ten times. The V call is TRBV12-3 or TRBV12-4, the J call TRBJ2-7; D is possibly TRBD2 (6 bases). The ends were cut back, 3 bases at V and 4 bases at J, with 13 bases in the middle. The CDR3 spans 14 residues. The CDR3 DNA sequence: TGTGCCAGCAGTTTGGGAGGAGATGGATACGAGCAGTACTTC. As protein: CASSLGGDGYEQYF.

The table lists this clonotype with a few counts. The CDR3 protein is CASSYSLGRGQAFTDTQYF. The CDR3 DNA sequence: TGTGCCAGCAGTTACTCACTCGGCCGGGGACAGGCCTTCACAGATACGCAGTATTTT. The chain employs TRBV6-2 or TRBV6-3 and TRBJ2-3; 8 positions match TRBD1. The CDR3 loop spans 19 amino acids. Germline V CDR1 and CDR2: MNHEY, SVGEGT. Losses at the gene ends were 0 bases for V and 2 bases for J; bases not matched to a gene: 13.

Note on this clonotype: A much bigger clone sits one base away, suggesting this may be a read error. The genes are TRBV10-3 and TRBJ2-7, with 10 bases aligning to TRBD2. The assigned J gene may be wrong: the sequence end matches TRBJ2-5 better. The CDR3 totals 19 residues. Looked up from germline, CDR1 is ENHRY and CDR2 is SYGVKD. CDR3: CAISESAGRAGGPSETQYF. CDR3 bases: TGTGCCATCAGTGAGTCGGCCGGACGAGCGGGAGGGCCTTCGGAGACCCAGTACTTC.

The chain uses TRBV7-6 and TRBJ2-5; the match to TRBD2 covers 12 bases. V lost 4 bases and J lost 3; bases outside the gene matches: 3. The germline gives CDR1 SGHVS, CDR2 FNYEAQ. The CDR3 runs to 15 residues. The CDR3, as DNA: TGTGCCAGCAGCTCTAGCGGGGGGGCTAAAGAGACCCAGTACTTC. This translates into CASSSSGGAKETQYF.

The DNA of the CDR3 is TGCAGTGCTCCGACTAGCGGGGGGGAGACCCAGTACTTC. This translates into CSAPTSGGETQYF. V is TRBV20-1 and J is TRBJ2-5; 13 positions agree with TRBD2. Trimming took 5 bases from V and 5 from J; bases not matched to a gene: 2. Germline V gives CDR1 DFQATT, CDR2 SNEGSKA (reference sequence). The CDR3 length is 13 residues.

The chain carries TRBV5-1 and TRBJ2-7; TRBD2 aligns across 8 bases. CDR1 is SGHRS and CDR2 is YFSETQ in the germline V gene. The CDR3 runs to 15 residues. V gave up 1 base and J gave up 1 base; unmatched junction bases: 4. CDR3 DNA sequence: TGCGCCAGCAGCTTGTTTAGCGGGGCATCCTACGAGCAGTACTTC. Its translation: CASSLFSGASYEQYF.

Remarks on this clonotype: Germline and junction disagree at one end, which may indicate a read error. V gene TRBV5-1 combines with J gene TRBJ2-5; 8 bases agree with TRBD2. Germline V lookup: CDR1 SGHRS, CDR2 YFSETQ. CDR3 length: 14 residues. The CDR3 here is CASNLVLAEETQYF. The DNA of the CDR3 is TGCGCCAGCAACTTGGTACTAGCGGAGGAGACCCAGTACTTC.

This clonotype was picked up a small number of times. The chain joins TRBV4-2 to TRBJ2-5; possibly TRBD2 for D (7 bases). With 0 bases removed from V and 4 bases from J, the gap between germline ends came to 18 bases. CDR3 length: 17 amino acids. CDR1 and CDR2 from the germline V gene are LGHNA and YNFKEQ. CDR3 residues: CASSQEGGGASGETQYF. CDR3 DNA sequence: TGTGCCAGCAGCCAAGAAGGAGGGGGGGCGAGTGGAGAGACCCAGTACTTC.

The rearrangement joins TRBV3-1 to TRBJ2-1, with 13 bases fitting TRBD2. The germline CDR1 and CDR2 sequences are LGHDT and YNNKEL (reference sequence). V was pared by 3 bases and J by 6 bases, with 2 bases of the junction left unmatched. This CDR3 spans 15 amino acids. CDR3 in DNA: TGTGCCAGCAGCCAGACTAGCGGGGGGCGCAATGAGCAGTTCTTC. Protein: CASSQTSGGRNEQFF.

In its sample, this clonotype was seen a few times. The chain employs TRBV11-2 and TRBJ1-1; no clear D gene. V was clipped by 3 bases and J by 1 base, with 12 bases between them. Germline lookup yields CDR1 SGHAT and CDR2 FQNNGV. This CDR3 comprises 15 residues. This chain's CDR3 is CASSFPPRPNTEAFF. Here the CDR3 DNA reads TGTGCCAGCAGCTTCCCCCCGAGGCCGAACACTGAAGCTTTCTTT. The full variable domain, completed using reference TRBV11-2 and TRBJ1-1, is EAGVAQSPRYKIIEKRQSVAFWCNPISGHATLYWYQQILGQGPKLLIQFQNNGVVDDSQLPKDRFSAERLKGVDSTLKIQPAKLEDSAVYLCASSFPPRPNTEAFFGQGTRLTVV.

This clonotype was detected a few times. This chain uses TRBV7-2 with TRBJ1-1; D gene ambiguous. Germline V gives CDR1 SGHTA, CDR2 FQGNSA. This CDR3 is 15 amino acids long. V shed 1 base and J shed 0 bases, with 9 bases lying between them. The CDR3: CASSLGGPLNTEAFF. As DNA, the CDR3 is TGTGCCAGCAGCTTAGGAGGGCCCCTGAACACTGAAGCTTTCTTT.